These T cell receptor beta chains were read from a single sample in a study of blood T cell repertoires in COVID-19. Clones were read by immunoSEQ multiplex PCR, and TCRdb kept only the in-frame ones, dropping some. Of approximately 290,000 clones in the sample, roughly 90% were seen once. The sequenced sample was peripheral blood. The receptors come from a man in his late teens or twenties with active or convalescent COVID-19. Each CDR3 is given without its conserved first and last residue.

CDR3 length	V gene	J gene	CDR3 protein
16	TRBV28	TRBJ2-7	ASYPSGLAGSFSYEQY
11	TRBV4-1	TRBJ2-3	ASRRDRADTQY
11	TRBV19	TRBJ1-5	ATAGGLNQPQH
12	TRBV5-1	TRBJ1-1	ASSFVTGDTEAF
14	TRBV9	TRBJ2-1	ASSLRGDSAYNEQF
13	TRBV4-2	TRBJ2-5	ASSQEQGIWETQY
14	TRBV10-1	TRBJ2-1	ASSAGATRGLGEQF
15	TRBV7-6	TRBJ2-1	ASSLVKAGAWYNEQF
12	TRBV5-5	TRBJ2-5	ASSQRGLQETQY
15	TRBV10-2	TRBJ2-1	ASHGTSGEPPYNEQF
13	TRBV5-5	TRBJ1-5	ASSRRGGEYQPQH
14	TRBV7-9	TRBJ2-5	ASSLSYEGLTGGQY
12	TRBV5-4	TRBJ2-5	ASSLELAEETQY
11	TRBV5-4	TRBJ1-1	ASSFDQDTEAF
15	TRBV7-2	TRBJ1-6	ASSSRDRVGLNSPLH
14	TRBV5-1	TRBJ2-1	ASSPAAGLAGLEQF
12	TRBV3-1/TRBV3-2	TRBJ2-1	ASSLRPTPNEQF
12	TRBV15	TRBJ2-1	ATSGTSSYNEQF
11	TRBV27	TRBJ1-1	ASSSLGSTEAF
13	TRBV14	TRBJ1-3	ASSQIQGRGNTIY
12	TRBV7-9	TRBJ1-4	ASSLGRGEEKLF
10	TRBV29-1	TRBJ2-3	SVDPELGQQY
10	TRBV19	TRBJ2-7	ASSASDSPIY
13	TRBV18	TRBJ1-5	ASSLMDRQDQPQH
15	TRBV4-1	TRBJ2-3	ASSQTPGLSSTDTQY
13	TRBV5-1	TRBJ1-5	ASSLDRASGQPQH
16	TRBV28	TRBJ1-5	ASSFVGRGTGENQPQH
13	TRBV5-4	TRBJ2-1	ASSSPVDRGDEQF
13	TRBV3-1/TRBV3-2	TRBJ2-2	ATKPGTGDTGELF
10	TRBV12-5	TRBJ2-1	ASSTGTNEQF
13	TRBV6-6	TRBJ2-3	ASSSRDNPTDTQY
7	TRBV19	TRBJ2-5	AGGETQY
13	TRBV7-6	TRBJ2-1	ASSFAGTGLREQF
13	TRBV9	TRBJ2-7	ASSPWTSGAYEQY
12	TRBV29-1	TRBJ2-2	SVRSGRSTGELF
14	TRBV18	TRBJ2-2	ASSPFRDREAGELF
13	TRBV12-5	TRBJ1-2	ASGPSRAPLYGYT
15	TRBV11-1	TRBJ2-1	ASSLALAEQPYNEQF
13	TRBV11-2	TRBJ1-2	ASSTTGMGAYGYT
12	TRBV6-1	TRBJ2-7	ASSEGTSDYEQY
10	TRBV6-5	TRBJ1-1	ASSSLTGEAF
13	TRBV5-8	TRBJ1-4	ASSGGTASNEKLF
16	TRBV5-1	TRBJ2-1	ASSWSSPRQGVTNEQF
14	TRBV7-9	TRBJ2-2	ASSSPRAGDTGELF
12	TRBV6-6	TRBJ2-5	ASRIRGAVGTQY
13	TRBV9	TRBJ1-4	ASSGRDKLYEKLF